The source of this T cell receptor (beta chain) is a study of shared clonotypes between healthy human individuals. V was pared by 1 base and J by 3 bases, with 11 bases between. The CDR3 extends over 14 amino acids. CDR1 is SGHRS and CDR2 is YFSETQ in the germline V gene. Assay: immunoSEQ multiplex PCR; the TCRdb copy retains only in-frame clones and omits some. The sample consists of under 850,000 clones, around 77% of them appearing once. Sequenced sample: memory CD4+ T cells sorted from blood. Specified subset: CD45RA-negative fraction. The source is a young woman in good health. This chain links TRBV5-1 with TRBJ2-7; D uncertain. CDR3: CASSLQLENYEQYF. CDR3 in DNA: TGCGCCAGCAGCTTGCAGTTAGAGAACTACGAGCAGTACTTC.